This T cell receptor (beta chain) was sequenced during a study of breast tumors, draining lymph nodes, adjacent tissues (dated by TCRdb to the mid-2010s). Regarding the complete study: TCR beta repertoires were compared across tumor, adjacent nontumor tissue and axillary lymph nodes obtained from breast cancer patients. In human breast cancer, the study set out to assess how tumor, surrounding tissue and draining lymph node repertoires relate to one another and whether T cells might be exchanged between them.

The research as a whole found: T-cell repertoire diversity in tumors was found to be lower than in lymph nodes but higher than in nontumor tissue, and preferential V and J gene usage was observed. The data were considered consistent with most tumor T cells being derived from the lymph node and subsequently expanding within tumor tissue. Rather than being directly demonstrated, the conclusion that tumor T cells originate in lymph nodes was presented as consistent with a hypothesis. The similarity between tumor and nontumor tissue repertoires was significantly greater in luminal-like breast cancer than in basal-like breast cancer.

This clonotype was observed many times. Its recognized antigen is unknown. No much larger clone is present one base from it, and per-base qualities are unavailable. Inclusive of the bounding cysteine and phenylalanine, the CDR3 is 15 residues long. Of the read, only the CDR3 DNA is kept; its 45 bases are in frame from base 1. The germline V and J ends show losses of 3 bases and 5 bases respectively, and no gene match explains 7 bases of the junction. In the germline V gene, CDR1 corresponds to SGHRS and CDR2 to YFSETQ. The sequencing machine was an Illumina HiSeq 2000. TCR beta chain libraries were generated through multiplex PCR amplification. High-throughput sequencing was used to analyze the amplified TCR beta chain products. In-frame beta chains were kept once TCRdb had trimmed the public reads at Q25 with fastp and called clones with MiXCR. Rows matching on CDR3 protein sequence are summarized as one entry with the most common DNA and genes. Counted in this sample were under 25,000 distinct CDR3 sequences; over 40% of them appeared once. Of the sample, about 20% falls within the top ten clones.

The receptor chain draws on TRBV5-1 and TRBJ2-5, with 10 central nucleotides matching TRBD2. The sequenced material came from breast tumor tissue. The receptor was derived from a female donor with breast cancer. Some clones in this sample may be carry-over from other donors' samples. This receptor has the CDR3 CASSSPSGRDETQYF. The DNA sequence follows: TGCGCCAGCAGCTCCCCAAGCGGGAGGGACGAGACCCAGTACTTC.